This is a list of T cell receptor beta chains from one sample in a study of T cells in Graves' hyperthyroidism and ophthalmopathy. TCRdb passed the multiplex PCR reads through MiXCR, listing each CDR3 protein once. The sample contains about 300,000 distinct CDR3 sequences, around a sixth of which appear only once. Sequencing input: blood. All receptors come from a man between 25 and 39 years old with Graves' hyperthyroidism. Each CDR3 is given with its conserved first and last residue. The D gene is left open where the match is weak. Only some rows state a clone size, as once, few, many or a class for expanded clones.

d_call	clone_size	j_call	v_call	cdr3_aa	cdr3_nt
NA	once	TRBJ1-3	TRBV4-1	CASSHRDNPGSGNTIYF	TGCGCCAGCAGCCACCGGGACAATCCAGGGTCTGGAAACACCATATATTTT
NA	many	TRBJ2-1	TRBV2	CASSEEGRGYNEQFF	TGTGCCAGCAGTGAAGAGGGAAGGGGCTACAATGAGCAGTTCTTC
NA	few	TRBJ2-3	TRBV6-1	CASAWETFGTDTQYF	TGTGCCAGCGCCTGGGAGACTTTCGGCACAGATACGCAGTATTTT
TRBD2	few	TRBJ2-3	TRBV7-3	CASSLGLAVDTQYF	TGTGCCAGCAGCCTGGGACTAGCGGTAGATACGCAGTATTTT
NA	many	TRBJ1-2	TRBV2	CASSGGIYGYTF	TGTGCCAGCAGTGGGGGAATCTATGGCTACACCTTC
NA	NA	TRBJ1-5	TRBV10-3	CAISESGGNQPQHF	TGTGCCATCAGCGAGTCCGGAGGCAATCAGCCCCAGCATTTT
NA	NA	TRBJ2-7	TRBV2	CASSGRSSYEQYF	TGTGCCAGCAGTGGCAGGAGCTCCTACGAGCAGTACTTC
NA	many	TRBJ1-2	TRBV12-3/TRBV12-4	CASSLARSLGYTF	TGTGCCAGCAGTTTAGCGCGAAGTCTTGGCTACACCTTC
TRBD1	many	TRBJ2-2	TRBV7-9	CASSLPRQGSNTGELFF	TGTGCCAGCAGCTTACCCAGACAGGGGTCGAACACCGGGGAGCTGTTTTTT
TRBD1	NA	TRBJ2-3	TRBV20-1	CSARGVTGNTQYF	TGCAGTGCTAGGGGGGTGACAGGGAATACGCAGTATTTT
NA	NA	TRBJ2-7	TRBV24-1	CATSDSGETPYEQYF	TGTGCCACCAGTGATTCAGGAGAGACCCCCTACGAGCAGTACTTC
NA	many	TRBJ1-2	TRBV3-1	CASSQEIGAVGGYTF	TGTGCCAGCAGCCAAGAAATAGGGGCGGTCGGTGGCTACACCTTC
NA	few	TRBJ2-1	TRBV6-1	CASTQRGDEQFF	TGTGCCAGCACCCAAAGGGGGGATGAGCAGTTCTTC
NA	many	TRBJ2-7	TRBV10-2	CASSESLVFEQYF	TGCGCCAGCAGTGAGTCCCTAGTTTTCGAGCAGTACTTC
NA	many	TRBJ2-3	TRBV5-4	CASSTGWRGTDTQYF	TGTGCCAGCAGTACAGGGTGGAGAGGCACAGATACGCAGTATTTT
TRBD1	NA	TRBJ1-4	TRBV19	CASTLGTATNEKLFF	TGTGCCAGTACCTTAGGGACAGCGACTAATGAAAAACTGTTTTTT
TRBD1	many	TRBJ2-7	TRBV4-1	CASSPLGQEHDEQYF	TGCGCCAGCAGCCCCTTAGGACAGGAACATGACGAGCAGTACTTC
NA	many	TRBJ2-7	TRBV15	CATSRGGSSYEQYF	TGTGCCACCAGCAGAGGAGGGTCGTCCTACGAGCAGTACTTC
TRBD1	many	TRBJ1-1	TRBV6-1	CASRYPGQVNTEAFF	TGTGCCAGCAGGTACCCGGGACAGGTCAACACTGAAGCTTTCTTT
TRBD2	NA	TRBJ2-2	TRBV30	CAWSRTRTSGAPDRELFF	TGTGCCTGGAGTCGGACCAGGACTAGCGGGGCCCCGGACCGGGAGCTGTTTTTT